Below, 6 T cell receptor beta chains from the same sample are listed, as sequenced in a study of blood T cell repertoires in COVID-19. Repertoires were generated with immunoSEQ multiplex PCR, while TCRdb's copy carries only in-frame clones and drops some. The sample yields 490,000 or so clones, roughly 90% seen once. The source material was PBMCs or T cells enriched from blood (not recorded which). Receptor source: a woman aged 40 to 50 who had recovered from COVID-19.

This clone was seen a handful of times. The DNA of the CDR3 is TGTGCCAGCAGTTTATGGGGACAGGGTGAAGGGACTGAAGCTTTCTTT. Translation gives CASSLWGQGEGTEAFF. The rearrangement joins TRBV27 to TRBJ1-1, with 9 bases fitting TRBD1. The V gene's germline CDR1 is MNHEY and CDR2 SMNVEV (reference sequence). The trim removed 1 base at V and 5 bases at J, leaving 8 bases unmatched. CDR3 length equals 16 residues.

Comments on this clone: At one end, the junction sequence differs from germline, possibly due to a read error. V is TRBV29-1 and J is TRBJ1-1, with D maybe TRBD1 (5 bases). Germline V gene lookup returns CDR1 SQVTM and CDR2 ANQGSEA. The length of the CDR3 is 13 residues. The CDR3 DNA reads as TGCAGCGCAGCCAGGACACAGAACGCTGAAGCTTTCTTT. Its translation: CSAARTQNAEAFF. The variable domain in full, completed from reference TRBV29-1 and TRBJ1-1, reads SAVISQKPSRDICQRGTSLTIQCQVDSQVTMMFWYRQQPGQSLTLIATANQGSEATYESGFVIDKFPISRPNLTFSTLTVSNMSPEDSSIYLCSAARTQNAEAFFGQGTRLTVV.

V and J are TRBV7-2 and TRBJ2-7, with 10 bases matching TRBD1. The germline V gene has CDR1 SGHTA and CDR2 FQGNSA. The CDR3 runs 14 residues. V dropped 5 bases and J dropped 4; count of bases not matched to a gene: 5. In DNA form, the CDR3 reads TGTGCCAGCAGCCGGCCGGGACAGGGGTACGAGCAGTACTTC. Residues: CASSRPGQGYEQYF.

V and J are TRBV3-1 (or the pseudogene TRBV3-2) and TRBJ2-1; 11 bases map to TRBD1. CDR1 and CDR2 from the germline V gene are LGHDT and YNNKEL (reference sequence). Germline trimming cut 4 bases from V and 9 bases from J; bases unmatched to any gene: 8. This CDR3 region has 15 residues. The CDR3 DNA reads TGTGCCAGCAGCCCGGCGGGGACAGGGGGTCCTGAGCAGTTCTTC. The encoded protein is CASSPAGTGGPEQFF.

The rearrangement links TRBV4-2 to TRBJ2-7; 8 bases align to TRBD2. Germline assignment: CDR1 LGHNA and CDR2 YNFKEQ. This CDR3 comprises 17 residues. V gave up 0 bases and J gave up 3 bases; unmatched junction bases: 10. The CDR3 DNA reads TGTGCCAGCAGCCAAGATAGCGGGACTAGTTTTAGCTACGAGCAGTACTTC. This sequence encodes CASSQDSGTSFSYEQYF.

The rearrangement joins TRBV20-1 to TRBJ1-2, with D uncertain. Trimming left V 3 bases short and J 2 bases short, with 10 bases between. The CDR3 runs to 13 residues. Germline V gene data show CDR1 as DFQATT and CDR2 as SNEGSKA (reference sequence). Here the CDR3 reads CSASWAINYGYTF. The DNA of the CDR3 is TGCAGTGCTAGTTGGGCCATAAACTATGGCTACACCTTC.